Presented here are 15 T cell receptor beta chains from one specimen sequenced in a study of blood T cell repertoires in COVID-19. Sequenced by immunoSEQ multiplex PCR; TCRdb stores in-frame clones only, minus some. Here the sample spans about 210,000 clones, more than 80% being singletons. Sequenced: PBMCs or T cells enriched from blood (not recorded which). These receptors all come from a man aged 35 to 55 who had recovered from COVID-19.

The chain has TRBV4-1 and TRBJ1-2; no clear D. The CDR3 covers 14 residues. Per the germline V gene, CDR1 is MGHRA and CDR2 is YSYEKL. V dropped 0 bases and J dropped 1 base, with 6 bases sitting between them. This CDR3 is CASSQDPVNYGYTF. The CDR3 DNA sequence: TGCGCCAGCAGCCAAGATCCAGTTAACTATGGCTACACCTTC.

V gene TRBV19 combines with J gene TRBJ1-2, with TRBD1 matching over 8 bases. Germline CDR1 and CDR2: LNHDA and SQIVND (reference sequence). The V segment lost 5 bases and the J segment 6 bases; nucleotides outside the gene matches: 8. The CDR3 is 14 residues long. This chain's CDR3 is CASSSGGATNGYTF. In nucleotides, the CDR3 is TGTGCCAGTAGTTCAGGGGGCGCGACTAATGGCTACACCTTC.

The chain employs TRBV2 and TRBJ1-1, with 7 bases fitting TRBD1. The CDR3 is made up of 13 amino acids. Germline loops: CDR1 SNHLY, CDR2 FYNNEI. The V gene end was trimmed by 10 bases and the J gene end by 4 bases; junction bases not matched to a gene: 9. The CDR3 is CATFRGLGTEAFF. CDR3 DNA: TGTGCCACTTTTAGGGGGCTGGGCACTGAAGCTTTCTTT.

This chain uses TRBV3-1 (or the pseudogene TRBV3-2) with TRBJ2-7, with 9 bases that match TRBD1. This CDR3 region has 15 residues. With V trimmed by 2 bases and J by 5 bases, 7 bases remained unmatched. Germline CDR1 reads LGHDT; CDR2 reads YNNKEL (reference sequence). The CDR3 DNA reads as TGTGCCAGCAGCCAACCTTGGACAGGGGCTGACGAGCAGTACTTC. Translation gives CASSQPWTGADEQYF.

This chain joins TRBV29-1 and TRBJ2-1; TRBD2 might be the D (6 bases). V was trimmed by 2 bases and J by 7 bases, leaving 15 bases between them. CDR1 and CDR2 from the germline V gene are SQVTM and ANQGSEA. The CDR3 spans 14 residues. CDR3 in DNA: TGCAGCGTTGAACGCGGGACGACGGGAAATGAGCAGTTCTTC. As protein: CSVERGTTGNEQFF.

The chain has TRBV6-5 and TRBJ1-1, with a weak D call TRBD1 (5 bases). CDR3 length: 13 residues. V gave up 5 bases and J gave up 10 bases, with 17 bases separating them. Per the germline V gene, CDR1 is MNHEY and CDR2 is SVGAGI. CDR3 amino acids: CASSIEAGRGAFF. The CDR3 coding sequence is TGTGCCAGCAGTATCGAAGCAGGAAGGGGAGCTTTCTTT.

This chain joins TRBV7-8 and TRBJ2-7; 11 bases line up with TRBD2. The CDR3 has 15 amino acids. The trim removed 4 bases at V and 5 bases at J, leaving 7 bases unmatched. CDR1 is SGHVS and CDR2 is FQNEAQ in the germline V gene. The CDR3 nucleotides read TGTGCCAGCAGCTCAAGACTAGCGGGGTTCGACGAGCAGTACTTC. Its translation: CASSSRLAGFDEQYF.

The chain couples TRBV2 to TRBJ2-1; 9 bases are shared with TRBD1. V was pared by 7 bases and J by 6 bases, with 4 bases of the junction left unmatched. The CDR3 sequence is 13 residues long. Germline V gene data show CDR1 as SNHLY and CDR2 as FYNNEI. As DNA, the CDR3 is TGTGCCAGCAAGGGACAGGGTGTCAATGAGCAGTTCTTC. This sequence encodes CASKGQGVNEQFF.

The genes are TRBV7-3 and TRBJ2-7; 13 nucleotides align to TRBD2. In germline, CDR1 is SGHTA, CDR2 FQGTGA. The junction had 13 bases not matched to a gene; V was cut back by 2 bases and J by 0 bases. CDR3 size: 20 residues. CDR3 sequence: CASSLGGLAGPGGSSYEQYF. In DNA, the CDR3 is TGTGCCAGCAGCTTAGGGGGACTAGCGGGACCCGGCGGAAGCTCCTACGAGCAGTACTTC. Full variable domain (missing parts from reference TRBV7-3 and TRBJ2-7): GAGVSQTPSNKVTEKGKYVELRCDPISGHTALYWYRQSLGQGPEFLIYFQGTGAADDSGLPNDRFFAVRPEGSVSTLKIQRTERGDSAVYLCASSLGGLAGPGGSSYEQYFGPGTRLTVT.

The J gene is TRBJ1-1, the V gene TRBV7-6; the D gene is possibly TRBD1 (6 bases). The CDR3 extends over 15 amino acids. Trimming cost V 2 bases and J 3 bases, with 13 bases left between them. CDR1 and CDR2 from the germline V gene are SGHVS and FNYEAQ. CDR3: CASSLTLEGDTEAFF. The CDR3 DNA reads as TGTGCCAGCAGCTTAACCCTTGAGGGGGACACTGAAGCTTTCTTT.

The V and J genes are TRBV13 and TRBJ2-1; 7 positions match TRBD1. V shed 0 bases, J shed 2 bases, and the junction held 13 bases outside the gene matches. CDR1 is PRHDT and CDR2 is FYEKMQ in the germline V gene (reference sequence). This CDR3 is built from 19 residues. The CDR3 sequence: CASSLGLGQEGRPYNEQFF. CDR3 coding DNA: TGTGCCAGCAGCTTAGGCCTAGGACAGGAAGGAAGGCCCTACAATGAGCAGTTCTTC.

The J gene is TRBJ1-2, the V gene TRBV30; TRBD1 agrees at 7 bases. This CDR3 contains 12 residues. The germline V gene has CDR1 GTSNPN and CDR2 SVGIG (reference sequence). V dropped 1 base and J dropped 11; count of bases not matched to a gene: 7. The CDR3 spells CAWSGQGRIYTF. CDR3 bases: TGTGCCTGGAGTGGACAGGGCCGAATATACACCTTC.

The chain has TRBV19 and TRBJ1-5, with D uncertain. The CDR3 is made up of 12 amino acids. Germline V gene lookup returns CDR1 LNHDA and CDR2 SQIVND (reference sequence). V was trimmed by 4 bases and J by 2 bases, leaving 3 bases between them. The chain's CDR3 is CASSTGNQPQHF. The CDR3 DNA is TGTGCCAGTAGTACGGGCAATCAGCCCCAGCATTTT.

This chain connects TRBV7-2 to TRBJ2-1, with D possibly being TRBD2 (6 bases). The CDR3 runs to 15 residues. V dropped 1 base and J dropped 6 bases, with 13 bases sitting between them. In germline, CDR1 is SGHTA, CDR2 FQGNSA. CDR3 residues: CASSLGSGLPNEQFF. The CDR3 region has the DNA TGTGCCAGCAGCTTAGGGTCGGGACTCCCCAATGAGCAGTTCTTC.

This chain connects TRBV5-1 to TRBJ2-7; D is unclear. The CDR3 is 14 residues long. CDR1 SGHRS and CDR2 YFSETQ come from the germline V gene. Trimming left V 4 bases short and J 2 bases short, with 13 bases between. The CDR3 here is CASSRSTPTYEQYF. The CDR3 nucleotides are TGCGCCAGCAGCCGAAGTACTCCCACCTACGAGCAGTACTTC.